This TCR beta chain was sequenced in a study of preoperative IRX-2 immunotherapy in early breast cancer (dated 2019 in TCRdb). Preparation of the library involved the immunoSEQ multiplex PCR assay. The immuneACCESS repertoire file appears here via TCRdb, limited to in-frame rearrangements. These files lack a portion of the clones; in checked studies, under half of the deficit traces to unresolved V genes, and the cause of the others is not known. For this sample there are approximately 30,000 clones; nearly 90% appear just once. The leading ten clones occupy less than 2% of the sample. This sample's treatment or condition label indicates: preoperative locoregional IRX-2 cytokine immunotherapy. The samples were obtained from a phase Ib study that tested preoperative, locoregional IRX-2 cytokine immunotherapy meant to prime immune responses. Before surgery, IRX-2 was given to the donors, who were patients with early-stage breast cancer.

As encoded in the germline V gene, CDR1 is SGHNT while CDR2 is YENEEA. Counted from cysteine to phenylalanine, this CDR3 has 15 amino acids. The entry retains the CDR3 DNA only, 45 bases that are in frame from base 1. V and J are trimmed by 5 bases and 4 bases, and the gene matches miss 8 bases of the junction. Comment on this clone: Its antigen is unknown. No much larger clone is present one base from it, and per-base qualities are unavailable.

The V gene is TRBV11-3 and the J gene is TRBJ1-3, with 7 bases in between that match TRBD1. This sequence originates from a human donor with breast cancer. This material consisted of tumor tissue, taken after IRX-2 immunotherapy. The CDR3 amino acid sequence is: CASSIRDREGNTIYF. The DNA sequence follows: TGTGCCAGCAGCATCCGAGACAGGGAAGGAAACACCATATATTTT.